This entry lists 10 T cell receptor beta chains sequenced from one sample in a study of blood T cell repertoires in COVID-19. TCRdb's table, derived via immunoSEQ multiplex PCR, lists solely in-frame clones and lacks some. The repertoire has approximately 670,000 clones, 75% to 90% of them found once; the top ten carry roughly 0.25%. The sample consisted of peripheral blood. The receptors stem from a woman aged 18-29 years with acute or convalescent COVID-19.

The chain has TRBV7-9 and TRBJ1-6; maybe TRBD1 (5 bases). Looked up from germline, CDR1 is SEHNR and CDR2 is FQNEAQ (reference sequence). Trimming cost V 0 bases and J 7 bases, with 10 bases left between them. This CDR3 region has 15 residues. CDR3 loop: CASSLATGHNSPLHF. The CDR3 DNA sequence: TGTGCCAGCAGCTTAGCTACAGGCCACAATTCACCCCTCCACTTT.

V is TRBV3-1 (or the pseudogene TRBV3-2) and J is TRBJ1-6; D uncertain. The V end lost 0 bases, the J end lost 10 bases, and 16 bases lay between the germline ends. The CDR3 has 16 residues. Germline V lookup: CDR1 LGHDT, CDR2 YNNKEL (reference sequence). The CDR3 coding sequence is TGTGCCAGCAGCCAAGATCGTGCACCGGTTCGGTCACCCCTCCACTTT. It encodes CASSQDRAPVRSPLHF.

The chain uses TRBV4-2 and TRBJ2-3, with 7 nucleotides matching TRBD1. Unmatched junction bases numbered 15, after V lost 5 bases and J lost 4 bases. The CDR3 totals 17 residues. The germline V gene encodes CDR1 LGHNA and CDR2 YNFKEQ. The CDR3 loop reads CASSSYRGQLEADTQYF. The CDR3 DNA is TGTGCCAGCAGCTCCTACAGGGGTCAACTGGAGGCAGATACGCAGTATTTT.

This chain joins TRBV7-2 and TRBJ2-7, with 10 bases that match TRBD2. Per the germline V gene, CDR1 is SGHTA and CDR2 is FQGNSA. The V gene end was trimmed by 2 bases and the J gene end by 1 base; junction bases not matched to a gene: 8. The CDR3 runs to 17 residues. The CDR3 DNA reads TGTGCCAGCAGCTTACGTTCAGCGACTAGCGGGTCCTACGAGCAGTACTTC. Its protein is CASSLRSATSGSYEQYF.

This clone came up a few times. The chain carries TRBV6-5 and TRBJ1-5; no clear D gene. V was cut by 8 bases and J by 0 bases, with 14 bases left in between. Germline assignment: CDR1 MNHEY and CDR2 SVGAGI. This CDR3 comprises 15 residues. The CDR3 coding sequence is TGTGCCAGCCGCGGGTGGGCTCTTAGCAATCAGCCCCAGCATTTT. Translating gives CASRGWALSNQPQHF.

CDR3 protein: CASSGTGGVNTEAFF. The CDR3 bases are TGTGCCAGCTCCGGGACAGGGGGCGTGAACACTGAAGCTTTCTTT. The V gene is TRBV6-5, the J gene TRBJ1-1; 12 bases line up with TRBD1. Germline values: CDR1 MNHEY, CDR2 SVGAGI. After removal of 8 bases from V and 0 bases from J, the junction contained 4 bases not matched to a gene. The CDR3 spans 15 residues.

Note on this clone: Additional DNA sequences in this sample encode the identical CDR3. The chain combines TRBV27 with TRBJ1-1, with 7 positions matching TRBD1. V was pared by 6 bases and J by 5 bases, with 6 bases of the junction left unmatched. This CDR3 has 13 residues. Germline V gene data show CDR1 as MNHEY and CDR2 as SMNVEV (reference sequence). Written as DNA, the CDR3 is TGTGCCAGCAGGGTGCAGGGGGGTACTGAAGCTTTCTTT. It specifies CASRVQGGTEAFF.

CDR3 sequence: CASTTPGLGIYNEQFF. Here the CDR3 DNA reads TGTGCCAGCACCACCCCTGGACTAGGAATCTACAATGAGCAGTTCTTC. J is TRBJ2-1 and V is TRBV2, with TRBD2 matching 7 bases. CDR3 size: 16 residues. CDR1 is SNHLY, CDR2 FYNNEI, per germline. With 7 bases clipped from V and 3 bases from J, the junction kept 12 bases outside the gene matches. Together with reference TRBV2 and TRBJ2-1, the CDR3 gives the full variable domain: EPEVTQTPSHQVTQMGQEVILRCVPISNHLYFYWYRQILGQKVEFLVSFYNNEISEKSEIFDDQFSVERPDGSNFTLKIRSTKLEDSAMYFCASTTPGLGIYNEQFFGPGTRLTVL.

J is TRBJ1-1 and V is TRBV11-2, with TRBD1 identical over 9 bases. This CDR3 spans 15 amino acids. Germline trimming cut 4 bases from V and 10 bases from J; bases unmatched to any gene: 13. Germline-derived CDR1 and CDR2 are SGHAT and FQNNGV. CDR3 sequence reads: CASSSRGPQGAGAFF. The CDR3 bases are TGTGCCAGCAGCTCGAGGGGCCCACAGGGGGCCGGAGCTTTCTTT. Looking up the rest from reference TRBV11-2 and TRBJ1-1 gives the full variable domain: EAGVAQSPRYKIIEKRQSVAFWCNPISGHATLYWYQQILGQGPKLLIQFQNNGVVDDSQLPKDRFSAERLKGVDSTLKIQPAKLEDSAVYLCASSSRGPQGAGAFFGQGTRLTVV.

This chain connects TRBV6-5 to TRBJ1-2; 7 bases fit TRBD1. V was clipped by 7 bases and J by 7 bases; unmatched bases: 15. The CDR3 spans 15 residues. The germline V gene has CDR1 MNHEY and CDR2 SVGAGI. CDR3 residues: CASTPDRSIPSGYTF. CDR3 in DNA: TGTGCCAGCACCCCGGACAGGTCGATCCCCTCTGGCTACACCTTC.